The 21 T cell receptor beta chains below were found in one sample sequenced in a study of T-cell reconstitution after alpha-beta-depleted transplantation in children. Findings of the study overall: A year had passed since transplant, and T-cell counts and diversity by then came mostly from newly produced T cells.

TCRbeta library preparation incorporated unique molecular identifiers. TCRdb reprocessed the PCR reads with MiXCR, giving one entry per CDR3 protein. The sample includes hundreds of thousands of distinct CDR3 sequences, around 7.3% of them seen just once. Their cognate antigens are unknown. The specimen was peripheral blood, collected 360 days after TCRalphabeta/CD19-depleted stem cell transplant. The source of these receptors is a female patient aged 2-9 years who had a stem cell transplant for Fanconi anemia, so the T cells may come from the graft donor.

The V gene is TRBV18, the J gene TRBJ2-2; the match to TRBD1 covers 7 bases. V trimming: 5 bases; J trimming: 2 bases; junction bases outside the gene matches: 8. There are 16 residues in the CDR3. Germline values: CDR1 KGHSH, CDR2 LQKENI. The CDR3 protein is CASSSFGTANTGELFF. CDR3 in DNA: TGTGCCAGCTCATCTTTCGGGACAGCTAACACCGGGGAGCTGTTTTTT.

The sample holds many counts of this clonotype. The chain is built from TRBV15 and TRBJ2-5; maybe TRBD1 (5 bases). Trimming took 2 bases from V and 5 from J, leaving 15 bases between them. The CDR3 runs to 15 residues. CDR1 LNHNV and CDR2 YYDKDF come from the germline V gene (reference sequence). CDR3 amino acids: CATSRRLSRAETQYF. The CDR3 nucleotides are TGTGCCACCAGCAGACGTCTTTCCAGGGCCGAGACCCAGTACTTC.

V gene TRBV7-2 combines with J gene TRBJ1-5, with D possibly matching TRBD1 (6 bases). The CDR3 contains 14 residues. CDR1 is SGHTA and CDR2 is FQGNSA in the germline V gene. Trimming shortened V by 3 bases and J by 4 bases, and 10 bases separated the two germline ends. Here the CDR3 DNA reads TGTGCCAGCAGCTTCGGGACATGGAATCAGCCCCAGCATTTT. This sequence encodes CASSFGTWNQPQHF.

At least ten counts were recorded for this clonotype. The chain joins TRBV27 to TRBJ1-5, with D perhaps matching TRBD1 (5 bases). CDR1 MNHEY and CDR2 SMNVEV come from the germline V gene (reference sequence). The CDR3 loop spans 14 amino acids. The V end was cut by 6 bases, the J end by 0 bases, with 9 bases between. The CDR3: CASRLTDSNQPQHF. CDR3 DNA sequence: TGTGCCAGCAGATTGACAGATAGCAATCAGCCCCAGCATTTT.

This clonotype was detected ten times or more. The gene calls are TRBV28 and TRBJ2-1; no firm D call. Germline V gene lookup returns CDR1 MDHEN and CDR2 SYDVKM. V was cut by 4 bases and J by 5 bases, with 6 bases left in between. The CDR3 is 12 residues long. The CDR3: CASSWANNEQFF. CDR3 nucleotide sequence: TGTGCCAGCAGTTGGGCCAACAATGAGCAGTTCTTC.

This clonotype was observed at least ten times. The J gene is TRBJ1-1, the V gene TRBV4-3, with a possible D match to TRBD1 (5 bases). CDR3 length equals 14 residues. In germline, CDR1 is LGHNA, CDR2 YSLEER. Deletions cut 4 bases from V and 3 bases from J, with 12 bases between. CDR3 amino acids: CASSLMGRDTEAFF. CDR3 DNA: TGCGCCAGCAGCCTTATGGGGCGAGACACTGAAGCTTTCTTT.

The chain is built from TRBV28 and TRBJ2-3, with 9 bases fitting TRBD2. This CDR3 contains 16 residues. Losses at the gene ends were 4 bases for V and 0 bases for J; bases not matched to a gene: 5. From germline, CDR1 is MDHEN and CDR2 SYDVKM. CDR3 loop: CASSSRLAGSTDTQYF. CDR3 DNA sequence: TGTGCCAGCAGTTCGCGGCTAGCGGGAAGCACAGATACGCAGTATTTT.

The V and J genes are TRBV25-1 and TRBJ2-7, with 7 bases that match TRBD1. Germline V gene data show CDR1 as MGHDK and CDR2 as SYGVNS. The CDR3 extends over 15 amino acids. Trimming at V came to 5 bases and at J to 6 bases, leaving 13 bases not matched to a gene. In DNA, the CDR3 is TGTGCCAGCAGTCGCCGAGGGGGCTTTCGGGTCGAGCAGTACGTC. Translating it yields CASSRRGGFRVEQYV.

The V call is TRBV18, the J call TRBJ1-1; the D gene is possibly TRBD1 (5 bases). This CDR3 is 12 amino acids long. Per germline, CDR1 KGHSH and CDR2 LQKENI. V gave up 6 bases and J gave up 5 bases, with 10 bases separating them. DNA of the CDR3: TGTGCCAGCTCTCGGGGGGAGACTGAAGCTTTCTTT. Translated, it gives CASSRGETEAFF.

This clonotype was picked up many times. V gene TRBV9 combines with J gene TRBJ2-1, with D possibly being TRBD2 (6 bases). Looked up from germline, CDR1 is SGDLS and CDR2 is YYNGEE. The V end was cut by 0 bases, the J end by 0 bases, with 10 bases between. The CDR3 totals 16 residues. The CDR3 loop is CASSVDGSGSYNEQFF. The CDR3 coding sequence is TGTGCCAGCAGCGTAGATGGTAGCGGCTCCTACAATGAGCAGTTCTTC.

In its sample, this clonotype was seen many times. The chain links TRBV2 to TRBJ2-2; D perhaps matches TRBD1 (5 bases). Per germline, CDR1 SNHLY and CDR2 FYNNEI. The CDR3 contains 14 residues. The germline V and J ends were trimmed by 2 bases and 5 bases, with 9 bases remaining between them. In DNA form, the CDR3 reads TGTGCCAGCAGTGAATTCAGGGAAACCGGGGAGCTGTTTTTT. Protein: CASSEFRETGELFF.

Ten or more counts support this clonotype. The chain has TRBV7-9 and TRBJ2-3; TRBD2 matches at 11 bases. J was trimmed by 0 bases and V by 4 bases; bases with no gene match: 6. This CDR3 is built from 17 residues. Germline CDR1 is SEHNR and CDR2 is FQNEAQ (reference sequence). The CDR3 loop is CASSSPGLAASTDTQYF. The CDR3, as DNA: TGTGCCAGCAGCTCACCGGGACTAGCGGCGAGCACAGATACGCAGTATTTT.

The chain carries TRBV19 and TRBJ2-1, with 10 bases lining up with TRBD2. Germline CDR1 reads LNHDA; CDR2 reads SQIVND (reference sequence). This CDR3 is built from 18 residues. The junction had 14 bases not matched to a gene; V was cut back by 6 bases and J by 3 bases. The CDR3, as DNA: TGTGCCAGTAGCAATCGACCCCCTCTAGCGGGGGTCTACAATGAGCAGTTCTTC. Its protein product is CASSNRPPLAGVYNEQFF.

In its sample, this clonotype was seen many times. The gene calls are TRBV6-1 and TRBJ2-7, with 10 bases fitting TRBD2. Looked up from germline, CDR1 is MNHNS and CDR2 is SASEGT. The CDR3 consists of 14 residues. The junction had 7 bases not matched to a gene; V was cut back by 8 bases and J by 3 bases. The CDR3 nucleotides are TGTGCCAGCGCACCGGGACTAGCGTTCTACGAGCAGTACTTC. Amino acids: CASAPGLAFYEQYF.

The V gene is TRBV27, the J gene TRBJ2-7; unclear D gene. The CDR3 is 14 amino acids. From germline, CDR1 is MNHEY and CDR2 SMNVEV (reference sequence). The germline V and J ends were trimmed by 1 base and 1 base, with 8 bases remaining between them. The CDR3 sequence is CASSLFPSSYEQYF. The CDR3 region has the DNA TGTGCCAGCAGTTTATTCCCTTCGTCCTACGAGCAGTACTTC.

This clonotype was observed a few times. The chain couples TRBV5-1 to TRBJ2-4; D gene ambiguous. The length of the CDR3 is 13 residues. Germline V gene data show CDR1 as SGHRS and CDR2 as YFSETQ. V shed 0 bases and J shed 5 bases, with 6 bases lying between them. CDR3 loop: CASSLEIQNIQYF. In DNA form, the CDR3 reads TGCGCCAGCAGCTTGGAAATCCAAAACATTCAGTACTTC. The whole variable domain, filled in from reference TRBV5-1 and TRBJ2-4, reads KAGVTQTPRYLIKTRGQQVTLSCSPISGHRSVSWYQQTPGQGLQFLFEYFSETQRNKGNFPGRFSGRQFSNSRSEMNVSTLELGDSALYLCASSLEIQNIQYFGAGTRLSVL.

At least ten counts were recorded for this clonotype. The V gene is TRBV12-3 or TRBV12-4, the J gene TRBJ2-7, with D perhaps assigned TRBD1 or TRBD2 (5 bases each). With 2 bases removed from V and 2 bases from J, the gap between germline ends came to 10 bases. This CDR3 contains 14 residues. DNA for the CDR3: TGTGCCAGCAGTTTAAGAGGGACGCCCTACGAGCAGTACTTC. It yields the protein CASSLRGTPYEQYF.

This chain joins TRBV10-3 and TRBJ1-2; 7 nucleotides line up with TRBD1. Germline V gives CDR1 ENHRY, CDR2 SYGVKD. J lost 3 bases, V lost 4 bases, and 20 bases had no gene match. The CDR3 contains 19 residues. The CDR3 loop is CAISGTGQATEVGDYGYTF. The CDR3 coding sequence is TGTGCCATCAGTGGAACAGGACAGGCCACCGAAGTTGGGGACTATGGCTACACCTTC.

The gene calls are TRBV6-2 or TRBV6-3 and TRBJ1-3; a possible D gene is TRBD1 (5 bases). The V end lost 5 bases, the J end lost 5 bases, and 16 bases lay between the germline ends. Germline V gene lookup returns CDR1 MNHEY and CDR2 SVGEGT. CDR3 length: 15 residues. In DNA form, the CDR3 reads TGTGCCAGCAGTCCAGGGTGGAAAAGGAGAAACACCATATATTTT. Translated, it gives CASSPGWKRRNTIYF.

This clonotype has ten or more counts. The chain uses TRBV10-3 and TRBJ2-2; D possibly corresponds to TRBD2 (6 bases). Germline V gene lookup returns CDR1 ENHRY and CDR2 SYGVKD. The V gene lost 6 bases and the J gene lost 4 bases, with 6 bases spanning the gap. The CDR3 has 12 residues. Here the CDR3 reads CAIRTSTGELFF. The CDR3 DNA reads as TGTGCCATCAGGACTAGCACCGGGGAGCTGTTTTTT.

The rearrangement joins TRBV5-1 to TRBJ1-6; 9 nucleotides agree with TRBD1. Germline CDR1 is SGHRS and CDR2 is YFSETQ. The CDR3 length is 15 residues. V trimming: 4 bases; J trimming: 6 bases; junction bases outside the gene matches: 5. The CDR3 coding sequence is TGCGCCAGCAGCGGGGGGGGACAGGGTAATTCACCCCTCCACTTT. Translating gives CASSGGGQGNSPLHF.